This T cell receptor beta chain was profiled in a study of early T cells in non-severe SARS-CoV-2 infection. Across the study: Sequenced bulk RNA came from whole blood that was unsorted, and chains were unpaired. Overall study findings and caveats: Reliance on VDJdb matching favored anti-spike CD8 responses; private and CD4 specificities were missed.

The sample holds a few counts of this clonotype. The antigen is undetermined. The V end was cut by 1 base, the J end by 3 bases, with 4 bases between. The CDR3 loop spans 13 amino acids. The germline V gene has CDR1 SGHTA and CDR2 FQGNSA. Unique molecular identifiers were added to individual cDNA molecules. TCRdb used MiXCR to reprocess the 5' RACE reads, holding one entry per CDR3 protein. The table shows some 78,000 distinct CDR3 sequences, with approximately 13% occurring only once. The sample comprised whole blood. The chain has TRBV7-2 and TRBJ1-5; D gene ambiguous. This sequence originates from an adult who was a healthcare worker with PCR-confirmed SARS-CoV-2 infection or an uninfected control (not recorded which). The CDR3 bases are TGTGCCAGCAGCTTAGTGTACAATCAGCCCCAGCATTTT. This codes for CASSLVYNQPQHF.